This is a list of T cell receptor beta chains from one sample in a study of blood T cell repertoires in COVID-19. Sequencing was performed with immunoSEQ multiplex PCR; in TCRdb, only in-frame clones are kept and a portion is missing. Among 55,000 to 80,000 clones listed, roughly four fifths were seen once. Sequenced: peripheral blood. The source of these receptors is a human donor in a cohort sampled during active COVID-19. Each CDR3 is given with its conserved first and last residue. D genes are given only for firm matches. Size is stated for part of the rows, as once, few or many counts, or as a class when the clone is expanded.

j_gene: TRBJ2-1
d_gene: -
v_gene: TRBV7-9
abundance: few
CDR3nt: TGTGCCAGCAGCTTACCCGGGAATGAGCAGTTCTTC
CDR3aa: CASSLPGNEQFF

j_gene: TRBJ1-5
d_gene: -
v_gene: TRBV25-1
abundance: -
CDR3nt: TGTGCCAGCAGTGGGGCGTTCATGGAGCCCCAGCATTTT
CDR3aa: CASSGAFMEPQHF

j_gene: TRBJ1-5
d_gene: -
v_gene: TRBV7-8
abundance: -
CDR3nt: TGTGCCAGCAGCTTAGCGCTAGGTAGTCTAGGTCAGCCCCAGCATTTT
CDR3aa: CASSLALGSLGQPQHF

j_gene: TRBJ2-3
d_gene: -
v_gene: TRBV6-4
abundance: -
CDR3nt: TGTGCCACCAAAAATAGCGGTCCCACAGATACGCAGTATTTT
CDR3aa: CATKNSGPTDTQYF

j_gene: TRBJ2-1
d_gene: -
v_gene: TRBV2
abundance: once
CDR3nt: TGTGCCAGCCTAGGTGAGCAGTTCTTC
CDR3aa: CASLGEQFF

j_gene: TRBJ1-2
d_gene: -
v_gene: TRBV6-2/TRBV6-3
abundance: -
CDR3nt: TGTGCCAGCAGTTACCCAGCTAACTATGGCTACACCTTC
CDR3aa: CASSYPANYGYTF

j_gene: TRBJ2-2
d_gene: TRBD1
v_gene: TRBV5-5
abundance: -
CDR3nt: TGTGCCAGCAGCTCTCGACCGGACAGGGCGAACACCGGGGAGCTGTTTTTT
CDR3aa: CASSSRPDRANTGELFF

j_gene: TRBJ1-2
d_gene: TRBD1
v_gene: TRBV5-1
abundance: -
CDR3nt: TGCGCCAGCAGCCGGACAGGGAATGGCTACACCTTC
CDR3aa: CASSRTGNGYTF

j_gene: TRBJ1-1
d_gene: -
v_gene: TRBV6-5
abundance: -
CDR3nt: TGTGCCAGCAGCCCAGCGGGGGTTGAAGCTTTCTTT
CDR3aa: CASSPAGVEAFF

j_gene: TRBJ2-2
d_gene: -
v_gene: TRBV6-6
abundance: -
CDR3nt: TGTGCCAGCAGCAAGAACACCGGGGAGCTGTTTTTT
CDR3aa: CASSKNTGELFF

j_gene: TRBJ1-3
d_gene: TRBD1
v_gene: TRBV25-1
abundance: -
CDR3nt: TGTGCCAGCTCACAGGGGGCGGGAAACACCATATATTTT
CDR3aa: CASSQGAGNTIYF

j_gene: TRBJ1-4
d_gene: TRBD1
v_gene: TRBV19
abundance: -
CDR3nt: TGTGCCAGTAGCCGACCGGACAGGGGGCATGAAAAACTGTTTTTT
CDR3aa: CASSRPDRGHEKLFF

j_gene: TRBJ2-3
d_gene: -
v_gene: TRBV5-1
abundance: -
CDR3nt: TGCGCCAGCAGTTTTCGGTCCGGGGCAGATACGCAGTATTTT
CDR3aa: CASSFRSGADTQYF

j_gene: TRBJ2-2
d_gene: -
v_gene: TRBV6-4
abundance: -
CDR3nt: TGTGCCAGCCAGGCGGGCGCGCGGGGGGAGCTGTTTTTT
CDR3aa: CASQAGARGELFF

j_gene: TRBJ1-1
d_gene: -
v_gene: TRBV15
abundance: -
CDR3nt: TGTGCCACCAGCAGGGGGGGAGGGGGCACTGAAGCTTTCTTT
CDR3aa: CATSRGGGGTEAFF

j_gene: TRBJ1-1
d_gene: -
v_gene: TRBV9
abundance: -
CDR3nt: TGTGCCAGCAGCGTAACCCCGAGCGCTGAAGCTTTCTTT
CDR3aa: CASSVTPSAEAFF

j_gene: TRBJ1-2
d_gene: TRBD1
v_gene: TRBV19
abundance: -
CDR3nt: TGTGCCAGTAGTACCCGACAGGGTTATGGCTACACCTTC
CDR3aa: CASSTRQGYGYTF

j_gene: TRBJ1-2
d_gene: TRBD1
v_gene: TRBV7-8
abundance: -
CDR3nt: TGTGCCAGCAGCTTAGAGGGGGCGGGCTATGGCTACACCTTC
CDR3aa: CASSLEGAGYGYTF

j_gene: TRBJ1-1
d_gene: -
v_gene: TRBV25-1
abundance: -
CDR3nt: TGTGCCAGCAGGAGGAGACAGGCGGGTACTGAAGCTTTCTTT
CDR3aa: CASRRRQAGTEAFF

j_gene: TRBJ1-2
d_gene: -
v_gene: TRBV27
abundance: once
CDR3nt: TGTGCCAGCAGTTTAGGGTTCGGGTCTGGCTACACCTTC
CDR3aa: CASSLGFGSGYTF

j_gene: TRBJ1-2
d_gene: -
v_gene: TRBV2
abundance: -
CDR3nt: TGTGCCAGCAGTAGGCAGGGGGGCTACACCTTC
CDR3aa: CASSRQGGYTF